One sample yielded the 20 T cell receptor beta chains listed below, sequenced in a study of blood T cell repertoires in COVID-19. Profiled with immunoSEQ multiplex PCR; TCRdb holds only in-frame clones, not every one. The table lists 250,000 or so clones, around nine tenths of them singletons. Sequencing used peripheral blood. The receptor set was obtained from a man in his forties with active or convalescent COVID-19.

The rearrangement links TRBV2 to TRBJ2-5; D perhaps matches TRBD1 (5 bases). The CDR3 spans 15 residues. The ends were cut back, 0 bases at V and 2 bases at J, with 10 bases in the middle. Germline V CDR1 and CDR2: SNHLY, FYNNEI. The CDR3 spells CASSEAGRGQETQYF. Here the CDR3 DNA reads TGTGCCAGCAGTGAAGCGGGAAGGGGACAAGAGACCCAGTACTTC. Full variable domain (missing parts from reference TRBV2 and TRBJ2-5): EPEVTQTPSHQVTQMGQEVILRCVPISNHLYFYWYRQILGQKVEFLVSFYNNEISEKSEIFDDQFSVERPDGSNFTLKIRSTKLEDSAMYFCASSEAGRGQETQYFGPGTRLLVL.

This rearrangement joins TRBV10-1 to TRBJ2-3; D perhaps matches TRBD1 (5 bases). The V gene's germline CDR1 is WNHNN and CDR2 SYGVQD (reference sequence). This CDR3 comprises 16 residues. Trimming took 0 bases from V and 2 from J, leaving 12 bases between them. In DNA form, the CDR3 reads TGCGCCAGCAGTGAGTCTCAGGGTCTTGCCACAGATACGCAGTATTTT. It yields the protein CASSESQGLATDTQYF.

The rearrangement uses TRBV30 and TRBJ1-6; possible D gene TRBD1, 5 bases. Deletions cut 4 bases from V and 7 bases from J, with 8 bases between. The CDR3 runs 12 residues. Germline V gives CDR1 GTSNPN, CDR2 SVGIG (reference sequence). The CDR3 reads CAWTGGNSPLHF. DNA of the CDR3: TGTGCCTGGACCGGGGGGAATTCACCCCTCCACTTT. The complete variable domain, with remaining parts taken from reference TRBV30 and TRBJ1-6, reads SQTIHQWPATLVQPVGSPLSLECTVEGTSNPNLYWYRQAAGRGLQLLFYSVGIGQISSEVPQNLSASRPQDRQFILSSKKLLLSDSGFYLCAWTGGNSPLHFGNGTRLTVT.

The gene calls are TRBV5-1 and TRBJ1-1; the D is unclear. The CDR3 runs to 15 residues. V lost 1 base, J lost 6 bases, and 16 bases lay in between. The germline gives CDR1 SGHRS, CDR2 YFSETQ. CDR3 bases: TGCGCCAGCAGCTTGCTACTTCCGATGTTGCCTGAAGCTTTCTTT. It translates to CASSLLLPMLPEAFF.

The rearrangement joins TRBV24-1 to TRBJ1-1, with D hard to call. This CDR3 has 13 amino acids. Trimming took 4 bases from V and 4 from J, leaving 9 bases between them. Germline loops: CDR1 KGHDR, CDR2 SFDVKD. The CDR3 loop reads CATSESVGTEAFF. The CDR3 coding sequence is TGTGCCACCAGTGAGAGCGTGGGCACTGAAGCTTTCTTT.

The J gene is TRBJ1-1, the V gene TRBV19; TRBD1 is a possible D gene (5 bases). V was cut by 5 bases and J by 0 bases, with 7 bases left in between. The CDR3 sequence is 13 residues long. CDR1 and CDR2 (germline): LNHDA, SQIVND (reference sequence). The chain's CDR3 is CASSPRVNTEAFF. The CDR3 DNA sequence: TGTGCCAGTAGTCCCAGGGTGAACACTGAAGCTTTCTTT. Full variable domain (rest looked up from reference TRBV19 and TRBJ1-1): DGGITQSPKYLFRKEGQNVTLSCEQNLNHDAMYWYRQDPGQGLRLIYYSQIVNDFQKGDIAEGYSVSREKKESFPLTVTSAQKNPTAFYLCASSPRVNTEAFFGQGTRLTVV.

This clone showed up just once. The rearrangement links TRBV12-5 to TRBJ2-2, with 14 nucleotides matching TRBD2. The CDR3 length is 17 residues. J gave up 1 base and V 10 bases, and 8 bases lay outside the gene matches. Germline V CDR1 and CDR2: LGHNT, FRNRAP. Here the CDR3 reads CAIDGGLAGVNTGELFF. The CDR3 DNA reads TGTGCTATTGACGGGGGACTAGCGGGAGTGAACACCGGGGAGCTGTTTTTT. The complete variable domain, with remaining parts taken from reference TRBV12-5 and TRBJ2-2, reads DARVTQTPRHKVTEMGQEVTMRCQPILGHNTVFWYRQTMMQGLELLAYFRNRAPLDDSGMPKDRFSAEMPDATLATLKIQPSEPRDSAVYFCAIDGGLAGVNTGELFFGEGSRLTVL.

A single count supports this clone. CDR3: CASSHTSGGYEQYF. The CDR3 DNA reads as TGTGCCAGCAGCCATACTAGCGGGGGTTACGAGCAGTACTTC. V and J are TRBV3-1 (or the pseudogene TRBV3-2) and TRBJ2-7, with 11 positions matching TRBD2. The CDR3 totals 14 residues. Germline V gene data show CDR1 as LGHDT and CDR2 as YNNKEL (reference sequence). The ends lost 3 bases at V and 4 bases at J; junction bases unmatched: 2.

The chain links TRBV18 to TRBJ1-6, with no clear D. This CDR3 is 15 amino acids long. Germline loops: CDR1 KGHSH, CDR2 LQKENI. V gave up 5 bases and J gave up 5 bases, with 13 bases separating them. The CDR3: CASSTSDINNSPLHF. DNA of the CDR3: TGTGCCAGCTCAACTAGTGACATTAATAATTCACCCCTCCACTTT.

A few counts support this clone. The rearrangement links TRBV2 to TRBJ1-5, with no clear D. CDR1 and CDR2 from the germline V gene are SNHLY and FYNNEI. CDR3 length: 18 amino acids. V was trimmed by 7 bases and J by 2 bases, leaving 24 bases between them. The chain's CDR3 is CASKFGEAPPYRNQPQHF. CDR3 nucleotides: TGTGCCAGCAAATTTGGGGAGGCACCTCCCTATCGCAATCAGCCCCAGCATTTT. Together with reference TRBV2 and TRBJ1-5, the CDR3 gives the full variable domain: EPEVTQTPSHQVTQMGQEVILRCVPISNHLYFYWYRQILGQKVEFLVSFYNNEISEKSEIFDDQFSVERPDGSNFTLKIRSTKLEDSAMYFCASKFGEAPPYRNQPQHFGDGTRLSIL.

CDR3 sequence reads: CAWEQGTATEAFF. CDR3 coding DNA: TGTGCCTGGGAACAGGGGACTGCCACTGAAGCTTTCTTT. This chain connects TRBV30 to TRBJ1-1, with 7 positions matching TRBD1. Germline CDR1 and CDR2: GTSNPN and SVGIG (reference sequence). The CDR3 spans 13 residues. Trimming cost V 5 bases and J 4 bases; bases outside gene matches: 7.

Points on this clone: The sample contains more than one DNA sequence encoding this CDR3. The chain couples TRBV27 to TRBJ2-7; 9 nucleotides agree with TRBD1. CDR1 is MNHEY, CDR2 SMNVEV, per germline (reference sequence). The junction had 5 bases not matched to a gene; V was cut back by 6 bases and J by 2 bases. CDR3 length: 14 amino acids. CDR3 sequence reads: CASSSRDRAYEQYF. The DNA for the CDR3 is TGTGCCAGCAGCTCCAGGGACAGGGCCTACGAGCAGTACTTC.

This rearrangement joins TRBV27 to TRBJ2-1, with D tentatively TRBD2 (5 bases). V lost 2 bases and J 4 bases, leaving 15 bases between the germline ends. Per germline, CDR1 MNHEY and CDR2 SMNVEV (reference sequence). There are 16 residues in the CDR3. The CDR3, as DNA: TGTGCCAGCAGTTTACGTGAGGGTACGAGATACAATGAGCAGTTCTTC. It translates to CASSLREGTRYNEQFF.

The rearrangement links TRBV3-1 (or the pseudogene TRBV3-2) to TRBJ2-5, with D perhaps TRBD2 (6 bases). The V gene lost 4 bases and the J gene lost 5 bases, with 14 bases spanning the gap. Looked up from germline, CDR1 is LGHDT and CDR2 is YNNKEL (reference sequence). CDR3 length: 14 residues. The CDR3 region has the DNA TGTGCCAGCAGCCCCCAGCCGGGAGACGAGACCCAGTACTTC. This encodes CASSPQPGDETQYF.

The chain joins TRBV12-3 or TRBV12-4 to TRBJ1-2; 10 positions agree with TRBD1. The CDR3 runs to 13 residues. Trimming cost V 8 bases and J 6 bases; bases outside gene matches: 6. CDR3 loop: CASRTDRGDGYTF. CDR3 bases: TGTGCCAGCCGCACGGACAGGGGGGATGGCTACACCTTC.

The rearrangement uses TRBV19 and TRBJ2-7; TRBD2 is a possible D gene (6 bases). The germline V gene encodes CDR1 LNHDA and CDR2 SQIVND (reference sequence). The CDR3 is 13 residues long. The V and J ends lost 3 bases and 6 bases respectively, with 12 bases between them. This chain's CDR3 is CASSIGGAGEQYF. The CDR3 DNA reads TGTGCCAGTAGTATTGGAGGGGCGGGCGAGCAGTACTTC.

In DNA, the CDR3 is TGTGCCAGCATTATAAACACAGGGGCCAGGGCCTACGGAAACACCATATATTTT. It translates to CASIINTGARAYGNTIYF. V usage is TRBV28 and J usage is TRBJ1-3; 7 bases align to TRBD1. In germline, CDR1 is MDHEN, CDR2 SYDVKM. The length of the CDR3 is 18 residues. The V segment lost 7 bases and the J segment 4 bases; nucleotides outside the gene matches: 19.

The chain carries TRBV11-2 and TRBJ1-2, with D perhaps matching TRBD1 (6 bases). The CDR3 consists of 14 residues. The germline CDR1 and CDR2 sequences are SGHAT and FQNNGV. Trimming removed 5 bases from V and 3 bases from J, with 13 bases in between. The DNA of the CDR3 is TGTGCCAGCAGCAAACAGGGTGAATACTATGGCTACACCTTC. Protein product: CASSKQGEYYGYTF.

In DNA, the CDR3 is TGTGCCAGCAGGGTGGCCGGAACGGGTACACCCCGAAAGGCCAACGTCCTGACTTTC. Its translation: CASRVAGTGTPRKANVLTF. The chain combines TRBV7-2 with TRBJ2-6; the D is unclear. Germline V gives CDR1 SGHTA, CDR2 FQGNSA. The CDR3 contains 19 residues. Between the trimmed V and J ends, which lost 6 bases and 6 bases, there was a span of 27 bases.

The rearrangement links TRBV24-1 to TRBJ2-2; D may be TRBD1 (7 bases). The ends were cut back, 3 bases at V and 7 bases at J, with 20 bases in the middle. There are 17 residues in the CDR3. Germline values: CDR1 KGHDR, CDR2 SFDVKD. CDR3: CATSDPGTAGRDGELFF. CDR3 DNA sequence: TGTGCCACCAGTGATCCGGGGACAGCCGGGCGGGACGGGGAGCTGTTTTTT.